What follows describes a single TCR beta chain. Antigen unknown. The germline gives CDR1 LNHNV, CDR2 YYDKDF (reference sequence). V shed 7 bases and J shed 7 bases, with 16 bases lying between them. The CDR3 loop spans 14 amino acids. The sample comes from a study of cytomegalovirus exposure and HLA in healthy donors. Study-level results: HLA alleles showed associations with about 15,000 TCR beta sequences in a later analysis, at a 0.05 false discovery rate. Later examination showed HLA-associated TCR beta chains had greater clonal expansion than equally common others.

The PCR ran on 60 Vbeta and 13 Jbeta primers. Generated by immunoSEQ multiplex PCR, the TCRdb table keeps only in-frame clones and is missing some. The table includes approximately 90,000 clones, roughly three fifths detected once. The sample comprised PBMCs. The receptor was isolated from a woman under 40 in good health and CMV-seronegative. The V call is TRBV15, the J call TRBJ1-4, with D possibly TRBD1 on 5 matching bases. Here the CDR3 reads CATNRWTEGEKLFF. As DNA, the CDR3 is TGTGCCACCAACAGGTGGACGGAGGGTGAAAAACTGTTTTTT.